The rows below give T cell receptor beta chains drawn from one sample of a study of blood T cell repertoires in COVID-19. TCRdb's table, derived via immunoSEQ multiplex PCR, lists solely in-frame clones and lacks some. This sample carries 200,000 to 250,000 clones, around 90% of them seen once, and the ten largest clones take just over 2.5%. Material: PBMCs or T cells enriched from blood (not recorded which). Every receptor here comes from a woman in her 30s with acute COVID-19. Each CDR3 is given with its conserved first and last residue. Each record gives: V gene, clone size, J gene, D gene, CDR3 DNA, CDR3 protein. D genes are given only for firm matches. Clone sizes are given selectively: once, few, many, or a class where the clone is expanded.

TRBV7-8	-	TRBJ2-3	TRBD2	TGTGCCAGCAGCTTAGGCCTAGCGGGGACGCCAGCTAGCACAGATACGCAGTATTTT	CASSLGLAGTPASTDTQYF
TRBV10-3	-	TRBJ2-1	-	TGTGCCATCAGTGATGGGGGGGGGCCGATGGATGAGCAGTTCTTC	CAISDGGGPMDEQFF
TRBV6-5	-	TRBJ2-1	TRBD2	TGTGCCAGCAGTACACTAGCGGGGGCCTACAATGAGCAGTTCTTC	CASSTLAGAYNEQFF
TRBV7-6	-	TRBJ2-1	TRBD1	TGTGCCAGCAGCTTCACGGGTAGGGGACAGCCCCAAGAGCAGTTCTTC	CASSFTGRGQPQEQFF
TRBV6-5	-	TRBJ1-5	-	TGTGCCAGCGAGCTGGATCAGCCCCAGCATTTT	CASELDQPQHF
TRBV4-1	-	TRBJ1-1	TRBD1	TGCGCCAGCAGCCCCCCCGGGACAGTGAACACTGAAGCTTTCTTT	CASSPPGTVNTEAFF
TRBV6-1	few	TRBJ2-1	TRBD2	TGTGCCAGCAGTGAACTGAACGGCGGGGGGGTTACCGATGAGCAGTTCTTC	CASSELNGGGVTDEQFF
TRBV5-1	once	TRBJ2-5	-	TGCGCCAGCAGCCCACCGGGGGACGAGACCCAGTACTTC	CASSPPGDETQYF
TRBV6-5	-	TRBJ2-1	TRBD2	TGTGCCAGCAGGGGACTAGCGGGAAATGAGCAGTTCTTC	CASRGLAGNEQFF
TRBV13	-	TRBJ1-2	TRBD1	TGTGCCAGCAGCTTAGGAGAGGGGGCGCTTGACTATGGCTACACCTTC	CASSLGEGALDYGYTF
TRBV27	once	TRBJ1-2	-	TGTGCCAGCAGTTTAACAAGACTTGCTGGCTACACCTTC	CASSLTRLAGYTF
TRBV10-3	-	TRBJ1-2	-	TGTGCCACCGCGACATCTAACTATGGCTACACCTTC	CATATSNYGYTF
TRBV28	-	TRBJ1-5	TRBD1	TGTGCCAGCAGCCCCCGGGACAGGGAAACGGAGCCCCAGCATTTT	CASSPRDRETEPQHF
TRBV19	-	TRBJ1-4	TRBD1	TGTGCCAGTAGTAAGGGGACAGAAAATGAAAAACTGTTTTTT	CASSKGTENEKLFF
TRBV5-4	-	TRBJ1-1	-	TGTGCCAGCAGTTTACAGTCGAACACTGAAGCTTTCTTT	CASSLQSNTEAFF
TRBV3-1/TRBV3-2	-	TRBJ2-5	TRBD1	TGTGCCAGCAGCCGGACAGGGCGGAATATGTGGGAGACCCAGTACTTC	CASSRTGRNMWETQYF
TRBV7-6	-	TRBJ2-1	-	TGTGCCAGCAGCTTACAGGGGAGCTCCTACAATGAGCAGTTCTTC	CASSLQGSSYNEQFF
TRBV7-9	-	TRBJ2-7	TRBD1	TGTGCCAGCAGCCCAAGGGGGACAGGAATTTACGAGCAGTACTTC	CASSPRGTGIYEQYF
TRBV7-9	-	TRBJ1-1	-	TGTGCCAGCAGCTTGAGAGGAACTGAAGCTTTCTTT	CASSLRGTEAFF
TRBV3-1/TRBV3-2	-	TRBJ2-7	TRBD2	TGTGCCAGCAGCCAAAAGCGGGGGGGCATGGAGAACTACGAGCAGTACTTC	CASSQKRGGMENYEQYF
TRBV9	-	TRBJ1-4	-	TGTGCCAGCAGCGTAGATGGCCGCGGGGAACTGTTTTTT	CASSVDGRGELFF
TRBV7-9	-	TRBJ1-5	-	TGTGCCAGCAGCTTAAGGGGGGGGCCTCAGGACCAGCCCCAGCATTTT	CASSLRGGPQDQPQHF
TRBV5-4	-	TRBJ1-2	TRBD1	TGTGCCAGCAGCCGAGGACAGGACTATGGCTACACCTTC	CASSRGQDYGYTF
TRBV18	-	TRBJ1-6	-	TGTGCCAGCTCTCTTACTGGGGCCCAGAATTCACCCCTCCACTTT	CASSLTGAQNSPLHF
TRBV2	-	TRBJ2-5	TRBD2	TGTGCCAGCAGTGATCTAGCGGGGATACAAGAGACCCAGTACTTC	CASSDLAGIQETQYF
TRBV18	-	TRBJ2-7	-	TGTGCCAGCTCGCACCTTACAGGGAGCTCCTACGAGCAGTACTTC	CASSHLTGSSYEQYF
TRBV4-1	-	TRBJ2-1	-	TGCGCCAGCAGCCAGACCGGGACTCTACATTGGGAGCAGTTCTTC	CASSQTGTLHWEQFF
TRBV10-2	-	TRBJ2-5	TRBD2	TGCGCCAGCAGCCGACTAGCGGGGGGCCTCCAGTCACCCCAAGAGACCCAGTACTTC	CASSRLAGGLQSPQETQYF
TRBV2	-	TRBJ2-1	-	TGTGCCAGCAGGGGGTCCGGGACCTACAATGAGCAGTTCTTC	CASRGSGTYNEQFF
TRBV4-1	-	TRBJ2-7	TRBD2	TGCGCCAGCAGCCAAGACGGGACTAGCTCCTACGAGCAGTACTTC	CASSQDGTSSYEQYF
TRBV30	-	TRBJ2-5	-	TGTGCCTGGAGTTGGCAGGTTGAAGAGACCCAGTACTTC	CAWSWQVEETQYF
TRBV11-2	-	TRBJ2-1	TRBD2	TGTGCCAGCAGCTTAGTAGACGGGAGGGATGAGCAGTTCTTC	CASSLVDGRDEQFF
TRBV5-1	-	TRBJ1-2	TRBD1	TGCGCCAGCAGCTTCCCAGGGGGCGCAGGGGGAAGCTACACCTTC	CASSFPGGAGGSYTF
TRBV7-2	few	TRBJ1-2	-	TGTGCCAGCAGCCCCAGGGGCAGGGACTATGGCTACACCTTC	CASSPRGRDYGYTF
TRBV24-1	-	TRBJ2-2	-	TGTGCCACCAGTGACTACCTCACTGGGGAGCTGTTTTTT	CATSDYLTGELFF
TRBV12-3/TRBV12-4	few	TRBJ2-5	TRBD1	TGTGCCAGCAGTCCGGGACAGGCGGAGACCCAGTACTTC	CASSPGQAETQYF
TRBV9	-	TRBJ2-1	TRBD2	TGTGCCAGCAGCCCCCGGACTAGCGGGGGAGCCCCTTACAATGAGCAGTTCTTC	CASSPRTSGGAPYNEQFF
TRBV2	-	TRBJ2-5	-	TGTGCCAGCATCCTACGAGCTGATGAGATGGAGACCCAGTACTTC	CASILRADEMETQYF
TRBV11-2	-	TRBJ2-7	-	TGTGCCAGCAGCTTAGACAGGCCTAAGGAGCAGTACTTC	CASSLDRPKEQYF
TRBV19	-	TRBJ1-1	-	TGTGCCAGTAGTATCTATGTGGGCGGGGAGAACACTGAAGCTTTCTTT	CASSIYVGGENTEAFF